A selection of T cell receptor beta chains follows, all from one sample in a study of Ad26.COV2.S vaccination and SARS-CoV-2 variants. Libraries were prepared by immunoSEQ multiplex PCR; TCRdb keeps only in-frame clonotypes and omits some of them. The sample lists 380,000 or so clones; approximately 90% were seen once. Sequenced material: peripheral blood, taken in a trial of Ad26.COV2.S vaccine versus placebo. These receptor sequences come from a person aged 18 to 59 who received the Ad26.COV2.S COVID-19 vaccine or a placebo. CDR3s include the opening cysteine and the closing phenylalanine or tryptophan. A D gene is named only where the DNA matches it firmly. Some rows have no size entry. The others give once, few or many, or a class for an expanded clone.

D gene	J gene	clone size	V gene	CDR3 DNA	CDR3 protein
.	TRBJ1-3	.	TRBV5-1	TGCGCCAGCAGCCCCGACGTAGAGGGAAACACCATATATTTT	CASSPDVEGNTIYF
.	TRBJ2-3	.	TRBV10-3	TGTGCCATCAGTGAGTCCGAATTAGCGGCGGGTGCAGATACGCAGTATTTT	CAISESELAAGADTQYF
TRBD2	TRBJ2-7	.	TRBV6-2/TRBV6-3	TGTGCCAGCAGTTATTTAGCGGGAGTGAGATACGAGCAGTACTTC	CASSYLAGVRYEQYF
TRBD1	TRBJ2-7	.	TRBV9	TGTGCCAGCAGCACCGGGACAGGCTACGAGCAGTACTTC	CASSTGTGYEQYF
.	TRBJ1-2	few	TRBV21-1	TGTGCCAGCAGCAGTTGGAAGGACAGGGCTAACTATGGCTACACCTTC	CASSSWKDRANYGYTF
.	TRBJ2-2	.	TRBV7-8	TGTGCCAGCAGCTTAGTCGCTAGGGTCGACACCGGGGAGCTGTTTTTT	CASSLVARVDTGELFF
.	TRBJ1-2	.	TRBV27	TGTGCCAGCAGTTATCCTAACTATGGCTACACCTTC	CASSYPNYGYTF
.	TRBJ1-1	.	TRBV19	TGTGCCAGTATCCGGAGGGGACGGAACACTGAAGCTTTCTTT	CASIRRGRNTEAFF
.	TRBJ2-7	.	TRBV19	TGTGCCAGTAGTACTTCCGGGAGATCCTACGAGCAGTACTTC	CASSTSGRSYEQYF
TRBD1	TRBJ2-5	.	TRBV6-5	TGTGCCAGTACGACAGGGAAAGAGACCCAGTACTTC	CASTTGKETQYF
.	TRBJ2-7	.	TRBV3-1/TRBV3-2	TGTGCCAGCAGCCAAGATGGGGACATATCCTACGAGCAGTACTTC	CASSQDGDISYEQYF
.	TRBJ2-2	.	TRBV10-3	TGTGCCACCGCCACATCCCCGGGCGGGGAGCTGTTTTTT	CATATSPGGELFF
TRBD2	TRBJ2-2	.	TRBV27	TGTGCCAGCAGTTCCTTAGCGGGAGTGGTCACCGGGGAGCTGTTTTTT	CASSSLAGVVTGELFF
.	TRBJ2-5	.	TRBV6-1	TGTGCCAGCAGTGAAATTGAAGGGGGGGCCATGGGGACCCAGTACTTC	CASSEIEGGAMGTQYF
.	TRBJ1-4	.	TRBV7-9	TGTGCCAGCAGCCCAAACGGGGAGGGTAATGAAAAACTGTTTTTT	CASSPNGEGNEKLFF
.	TRBJ2-7	once	TRBV4-1	TGCGCCAGCAGCCGAGGGGGATTAACCTCCTACGAGCAGTACTTC	CASSRGGLTSYEQYF
.	TRBJ2-5	.	TRBV29-1	TGCAGCGTTGAAGGAGTGGCGGGGGCCGAGAGGTGGGAGACCCAGTACTTC	CSVEGVAGAERWETQYF
TRBD2	TRBJ2-7	.	TRBV19	TGTGCCAGTATCGCAGCGGGAGCGGCCTCCTACGAGCAGTACTTC	CASIAAGAASYEQYF
TRBD1	TRBJ2-7	.	TRBV6-5	TGTGCCAGCATGGACAGGACCACCTACGAGCAGTACTTC	CASMDRTTYEQYF
.	TRBJ1-1	.	TRBV28	TGTGCCAGCACCCAGGGTATAGTAACTGAAGCTTTCTTT	CASTQGIVTEAFF